The entry that follows covers one TCR beta chain sequence. Antigen unknown. The source of the sample is a study of siplizumab effects on memory and regulatory T cells. About 9.2 x 10^4 TCR templates underwent assay in every sample. The data were produced by immunoSEQ multiplex PCR, yet TCRdb's version contains in-frame clones alone and is incomplete. The sample yields roughly 100,000 clones, 90% to 95% seen once. Findings and caveats of the study: The alloreactive clones that mapped to unstimulated subsets made up only a minor fraction. Whether proliferating Tregs in siplizumab cultures suppress was not functionally confirmed.

This clonotype was sampled from a human donor in good health. Sequenced input: CD4+ T cells sorted from blood.

CDR3 sequence reads: CASSEPIADTQYF. Here the CDR3 DNA reads TGTGCCAGCAGTGAACCAATCGCAGATACGCAGTATTTT. The gene calls are TRBV25-1 and TRBJ2-3; D is unclear. Trimming cost V 2 bases and J 4 bases, with 7 bases left between them. The length of the CDR3 is 13 residues. CDR1 and CDR2 (germline): MGHDK, SYGVNS.